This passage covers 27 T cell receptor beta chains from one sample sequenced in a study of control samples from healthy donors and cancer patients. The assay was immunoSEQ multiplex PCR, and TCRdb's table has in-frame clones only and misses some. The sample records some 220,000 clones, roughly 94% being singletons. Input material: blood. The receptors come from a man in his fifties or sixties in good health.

CDR3 sequence reads: CASSLTRAATEAFF. Here the CDR3 DNA reads TGTGCCAGCAGCCTAACTAGGGCCGCCACTGAAGCTTTCTTT. This chain joins TRBV6-5 and TRBJ1-1; D is ambiguous. CDR1 and CDR2 from the germline V gene are MNHEY and SVGAGI. The CDR3 length is 14 residues. Trimming took off 6 bases at V and 4 bases at J, with 15 bases between the two ends.

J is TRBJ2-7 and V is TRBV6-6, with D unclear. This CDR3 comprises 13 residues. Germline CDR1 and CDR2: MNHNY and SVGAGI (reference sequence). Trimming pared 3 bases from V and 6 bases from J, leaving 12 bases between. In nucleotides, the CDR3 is TGTGCCAGCAGTTATCAGGCCACCGGCGAGCAGTACTTC. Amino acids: CASSYQATGEQYF.

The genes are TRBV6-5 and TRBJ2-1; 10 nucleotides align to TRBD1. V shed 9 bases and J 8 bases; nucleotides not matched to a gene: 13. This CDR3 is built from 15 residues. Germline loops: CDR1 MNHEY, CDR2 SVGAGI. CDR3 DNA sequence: TGTGCCAGGACCCCGGGACAGGGGTTTCACGATGAGCAGTTCTTC. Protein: CARTPGQGFHDEQFF.

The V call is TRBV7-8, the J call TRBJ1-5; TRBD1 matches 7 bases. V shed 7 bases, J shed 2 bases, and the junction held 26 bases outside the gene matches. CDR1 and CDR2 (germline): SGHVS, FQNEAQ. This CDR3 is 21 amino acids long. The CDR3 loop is CASIRIRDSTTQLHGNQPQHF. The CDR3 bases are TGTGCCAGCATCCGAATCCGGGACAGTACTACTCAACTCCATGGCAATCAGCCCCAGCATTTT.

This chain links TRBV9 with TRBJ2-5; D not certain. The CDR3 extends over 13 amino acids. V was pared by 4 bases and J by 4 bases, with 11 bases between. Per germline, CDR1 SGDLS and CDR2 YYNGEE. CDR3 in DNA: TGTGCCAGCAGCCCTAGACTGCGAGAGACCCAGTACTTC. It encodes CASSPRLRETQYF.

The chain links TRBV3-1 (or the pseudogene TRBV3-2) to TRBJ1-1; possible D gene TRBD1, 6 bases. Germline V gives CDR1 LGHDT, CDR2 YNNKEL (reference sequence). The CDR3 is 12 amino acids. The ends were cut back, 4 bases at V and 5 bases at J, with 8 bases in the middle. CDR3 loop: CASSPQGTEAFF. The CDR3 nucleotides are TGTGCCAGCAGCCCTCAGGGGACTGAAGCTTTCTTT.

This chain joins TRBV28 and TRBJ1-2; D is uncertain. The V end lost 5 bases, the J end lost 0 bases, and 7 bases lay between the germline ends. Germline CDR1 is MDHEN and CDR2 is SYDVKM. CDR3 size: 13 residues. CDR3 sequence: CASSPAPNYGYTF. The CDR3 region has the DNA TGTGCCAGCAGTCCAGCCCCTAACTATGGCTACACCTTC.

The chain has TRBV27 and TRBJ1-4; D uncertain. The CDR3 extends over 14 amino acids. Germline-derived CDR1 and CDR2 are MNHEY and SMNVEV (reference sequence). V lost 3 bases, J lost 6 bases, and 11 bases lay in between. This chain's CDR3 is CASSFRGKDEKLFF. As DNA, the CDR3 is TGTGCCAGCAGTTTTCGAGGGAAGGATGAAAAACTGTTTTTT.

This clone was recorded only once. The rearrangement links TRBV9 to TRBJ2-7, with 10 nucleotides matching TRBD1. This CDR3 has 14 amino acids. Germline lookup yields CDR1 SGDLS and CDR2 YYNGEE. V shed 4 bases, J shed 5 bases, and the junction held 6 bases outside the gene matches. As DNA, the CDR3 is TGTGCCAGCAGCACACTGACAGGGGGCCACGAGCAGTACTTC. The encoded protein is CASSTLTGGHEQYF.

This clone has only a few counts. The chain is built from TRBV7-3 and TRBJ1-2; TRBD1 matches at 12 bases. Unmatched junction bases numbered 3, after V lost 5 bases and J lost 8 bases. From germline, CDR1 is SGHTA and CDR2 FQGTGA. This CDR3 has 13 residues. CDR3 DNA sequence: TGTGCCAGCAGCGGGGACAGGGGGCACGGCTACACCTTC. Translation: CASSGDRGHGYTF.

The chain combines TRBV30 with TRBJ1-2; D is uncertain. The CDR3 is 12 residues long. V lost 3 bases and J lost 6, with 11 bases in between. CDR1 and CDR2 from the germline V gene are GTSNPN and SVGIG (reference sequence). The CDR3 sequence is CAWSEAGNGYTF. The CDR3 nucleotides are TGTGCCTGGAGCGAGGCCGGGAATGGCTACACCTTC.

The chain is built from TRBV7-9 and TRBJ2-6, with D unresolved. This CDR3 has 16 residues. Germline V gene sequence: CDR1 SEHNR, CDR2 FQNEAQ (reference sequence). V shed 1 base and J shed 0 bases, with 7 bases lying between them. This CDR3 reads CASSLVFDSGANVLTF. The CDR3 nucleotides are TGTGCCAGCAGCTTAGTGTTCGACTCTGGGGCCAACGTCCTGACTTTC.

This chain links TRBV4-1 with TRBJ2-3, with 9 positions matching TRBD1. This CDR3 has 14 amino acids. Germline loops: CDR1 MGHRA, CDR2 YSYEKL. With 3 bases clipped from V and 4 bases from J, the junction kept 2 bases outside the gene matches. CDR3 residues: CASSHRQGADTQYF. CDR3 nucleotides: TGCGCCAGCAGCCATAGACAGGGGGCAGATACGCAGTATTTT.

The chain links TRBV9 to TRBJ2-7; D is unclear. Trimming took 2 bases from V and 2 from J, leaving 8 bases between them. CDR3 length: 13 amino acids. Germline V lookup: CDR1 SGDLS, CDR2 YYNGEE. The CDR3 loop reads CASSVETAYEQYV. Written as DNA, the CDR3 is TGTGCCAGCAGCGTTGAAACAGCCTACGAGCAGTACGTC.

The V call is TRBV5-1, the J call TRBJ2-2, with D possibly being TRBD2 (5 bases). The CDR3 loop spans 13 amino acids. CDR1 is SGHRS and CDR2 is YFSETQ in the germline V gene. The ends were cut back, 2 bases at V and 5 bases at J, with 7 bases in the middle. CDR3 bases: TGCGCCAGCAGCTTAAGGGAGACCGGGGAGCTGTTTTTT. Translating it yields CASSLRETGELFF.

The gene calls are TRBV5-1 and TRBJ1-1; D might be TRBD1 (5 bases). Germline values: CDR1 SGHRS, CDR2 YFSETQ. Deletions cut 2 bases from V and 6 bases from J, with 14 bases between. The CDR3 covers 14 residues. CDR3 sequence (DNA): TGCGCCAGCAGCTTCAGTACCGGGACCCCTGAAGCTTTCTTT. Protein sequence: CASSFSTGTPEAFF. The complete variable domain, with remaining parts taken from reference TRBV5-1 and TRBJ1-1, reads KAGVTQTPRYLIKTRGQQVTLSCSPISGHRSVSWYQQTPGQGLQFLFEYFSETQRNKGNFPGRFSGRQFSNSRSEMNVSTLELGDSALYLCASSFSTGTPEAFFGQGTRLTVV.

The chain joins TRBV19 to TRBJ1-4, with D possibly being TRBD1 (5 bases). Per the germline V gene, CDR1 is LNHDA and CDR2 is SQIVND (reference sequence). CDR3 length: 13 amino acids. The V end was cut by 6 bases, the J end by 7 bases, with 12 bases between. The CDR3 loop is CASSRDHSEKLFF. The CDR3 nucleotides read TGTGCCAGTAGCCGGGACCATAGTGAAAAACTGTTTTTT.

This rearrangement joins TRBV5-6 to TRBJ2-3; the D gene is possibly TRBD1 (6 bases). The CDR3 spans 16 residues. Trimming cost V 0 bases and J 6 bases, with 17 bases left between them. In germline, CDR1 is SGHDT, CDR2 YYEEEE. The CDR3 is CASSLELSAGEDTQYF. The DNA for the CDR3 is TGTGCCAGCAGCTTGGAATTGTCGGCAGGGGAGGATACGCAGTATTTT.

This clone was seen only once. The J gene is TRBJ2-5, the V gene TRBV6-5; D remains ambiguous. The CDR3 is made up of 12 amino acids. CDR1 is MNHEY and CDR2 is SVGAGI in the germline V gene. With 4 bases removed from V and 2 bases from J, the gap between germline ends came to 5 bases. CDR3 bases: TGTGCCAGCAGTTCCTGGCAAGAGACCCAGTACTTC. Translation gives CASSSWQETQYF.

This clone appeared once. The CDR3 DNA sequence: TGTGCCAGCAGCCAATGGGGCGAGTATGGCTACACCTTC. Residues: CASSQWGEYGYTF. V gene TRBV3-1 (or the pseudogene TRBV3-2) combines with J gene TRBJ1-2; D is possibly TRBD1 (5 bases). Germline assignment: CDR1 LGHDT and CDR2 YNNKEL (reference sequence). The ends were cut back, 2 bases at V and 5 bases at J, with 9 bases in the middle. CDR3 length equals 13 residues.

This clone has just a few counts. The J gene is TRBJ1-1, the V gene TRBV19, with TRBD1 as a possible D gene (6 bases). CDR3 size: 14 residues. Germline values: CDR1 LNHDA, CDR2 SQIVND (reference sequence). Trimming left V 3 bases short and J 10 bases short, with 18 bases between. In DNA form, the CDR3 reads TGTGCCAGTAGTATTCGGACAGCTATGGCGGGAGCTTTCTTT. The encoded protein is CASSIRTAMAGAFF.

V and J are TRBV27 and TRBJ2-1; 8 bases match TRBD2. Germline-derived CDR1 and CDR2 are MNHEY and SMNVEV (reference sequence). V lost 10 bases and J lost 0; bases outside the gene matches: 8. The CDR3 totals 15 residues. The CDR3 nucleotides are TGTGCCAACTTAGCGGGACCTTTCTCCTACAATGAGCAGTTCTTC. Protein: CANLAGPFSYNEQFF.

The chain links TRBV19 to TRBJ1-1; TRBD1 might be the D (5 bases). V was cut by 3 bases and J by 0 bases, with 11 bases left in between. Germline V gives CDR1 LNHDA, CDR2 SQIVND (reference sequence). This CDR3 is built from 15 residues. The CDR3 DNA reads TGTGCCAGTAGTATTCAGGGAATGATGAACACTGAAGCTTTCTTT. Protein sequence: CASSIQGMMNTEAFF.

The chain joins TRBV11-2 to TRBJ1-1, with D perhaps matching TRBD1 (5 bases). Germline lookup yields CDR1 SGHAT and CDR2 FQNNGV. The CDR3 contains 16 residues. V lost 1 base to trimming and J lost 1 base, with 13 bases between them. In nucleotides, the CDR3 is TGTGCCAGCAGCTTAGTGTCCAGACAGACGAACACTGAAGCTTTCTTT. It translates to CASSLVSRQTNTEAFF.

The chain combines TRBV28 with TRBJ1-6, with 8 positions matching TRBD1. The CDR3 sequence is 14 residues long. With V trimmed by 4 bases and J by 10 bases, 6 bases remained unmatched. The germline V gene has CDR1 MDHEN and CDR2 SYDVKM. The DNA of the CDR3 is TGTGCCAGCAGTTCCCCGGACAGGGCCTCACCCCTCCACTTT. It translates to CASSSPDRASPLHF.

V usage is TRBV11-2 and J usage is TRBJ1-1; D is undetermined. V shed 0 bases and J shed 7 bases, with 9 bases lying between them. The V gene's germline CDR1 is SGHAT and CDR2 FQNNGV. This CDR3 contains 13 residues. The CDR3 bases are TGTGCCAGCAGCTTAGAGCTCCGGCTTGAAGCTTTCTTT. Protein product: CASSLELRLEAFF.

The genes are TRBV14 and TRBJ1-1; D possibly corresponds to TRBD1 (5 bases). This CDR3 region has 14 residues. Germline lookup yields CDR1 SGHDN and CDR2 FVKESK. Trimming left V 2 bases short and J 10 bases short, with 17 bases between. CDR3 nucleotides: TGTGCCAGCAGCCAACGTCCAGGGCACGATCGAGCTTTCTTT. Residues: CASSQRPGHDRAFF.